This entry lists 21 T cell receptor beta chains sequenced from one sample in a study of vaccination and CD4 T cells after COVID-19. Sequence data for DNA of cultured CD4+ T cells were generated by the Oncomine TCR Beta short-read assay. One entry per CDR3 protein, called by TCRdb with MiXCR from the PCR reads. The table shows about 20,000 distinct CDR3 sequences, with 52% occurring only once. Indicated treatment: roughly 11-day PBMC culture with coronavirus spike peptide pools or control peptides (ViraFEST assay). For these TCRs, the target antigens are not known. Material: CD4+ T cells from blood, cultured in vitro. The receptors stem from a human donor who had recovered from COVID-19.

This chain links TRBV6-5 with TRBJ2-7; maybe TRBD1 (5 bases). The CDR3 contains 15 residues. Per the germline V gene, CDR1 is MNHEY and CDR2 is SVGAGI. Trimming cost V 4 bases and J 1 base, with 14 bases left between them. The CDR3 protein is CASSSTELGSYEQYF. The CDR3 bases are TGTGCCAGCAGTTCGACAGAGCTTGGGTCCTACGAGCAGTACTTC.

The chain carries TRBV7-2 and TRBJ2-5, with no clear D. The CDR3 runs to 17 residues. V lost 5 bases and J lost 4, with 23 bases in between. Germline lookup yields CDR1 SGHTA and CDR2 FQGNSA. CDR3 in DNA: TGTGCCAGCAGCGTTATCCGAGTGGCATCGGGTGGAGAGACCCAGTACTTC. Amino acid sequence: CASSVIRVASGGETQYF.

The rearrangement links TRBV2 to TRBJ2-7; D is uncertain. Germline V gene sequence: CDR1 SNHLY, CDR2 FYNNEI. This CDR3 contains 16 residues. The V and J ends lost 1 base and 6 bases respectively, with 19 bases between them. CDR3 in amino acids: CASSEGKATSWAEQYF. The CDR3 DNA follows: TGTGCCAGCAGTGAAGGAAAGGCTACCTCATGGGCCGAGCAGTACTTC.

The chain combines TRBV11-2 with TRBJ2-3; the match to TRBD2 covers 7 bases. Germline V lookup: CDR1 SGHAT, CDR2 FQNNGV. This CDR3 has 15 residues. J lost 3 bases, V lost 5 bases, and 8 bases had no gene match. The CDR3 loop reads CASSPLRGVTDTQYF. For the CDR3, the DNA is TGTGCCAGCAGCCCCCTCCGGGGGGTTACAGATACGCAGTATTTT.

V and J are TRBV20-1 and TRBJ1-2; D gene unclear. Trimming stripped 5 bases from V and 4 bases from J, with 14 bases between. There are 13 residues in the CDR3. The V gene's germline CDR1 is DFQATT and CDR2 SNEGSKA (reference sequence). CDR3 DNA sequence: TGCAGTGCTCCGTCGGATCGGGGCTATGGCTACACCTTC. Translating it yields CSAPSDRGYGYTF.

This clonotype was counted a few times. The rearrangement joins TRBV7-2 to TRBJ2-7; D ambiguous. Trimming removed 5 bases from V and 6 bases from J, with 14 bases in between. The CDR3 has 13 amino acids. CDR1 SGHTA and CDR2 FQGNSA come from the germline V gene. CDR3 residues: CASSRTDPLEQYF. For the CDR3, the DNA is TGTGCCAGCAGCCGAACCGATCCCCTCGAGCAGTACTTC.

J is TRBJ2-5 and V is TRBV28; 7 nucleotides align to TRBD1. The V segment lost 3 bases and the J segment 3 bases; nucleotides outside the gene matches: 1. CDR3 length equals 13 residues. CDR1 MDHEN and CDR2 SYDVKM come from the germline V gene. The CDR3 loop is CASSFDREETQYF. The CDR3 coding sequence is TGTGCCAGCAGTTTTGACAGGGAAGAGACCCAGTACTTC.

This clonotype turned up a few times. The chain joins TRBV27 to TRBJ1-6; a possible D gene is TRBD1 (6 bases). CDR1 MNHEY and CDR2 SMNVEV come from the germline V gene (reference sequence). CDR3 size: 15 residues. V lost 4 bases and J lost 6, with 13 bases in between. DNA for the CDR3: TGTGCCAGCAGTTATACAGGGTTGAGTAATTCACCCCTCCACTTT. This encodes CASSYTGLSNSPLHF.

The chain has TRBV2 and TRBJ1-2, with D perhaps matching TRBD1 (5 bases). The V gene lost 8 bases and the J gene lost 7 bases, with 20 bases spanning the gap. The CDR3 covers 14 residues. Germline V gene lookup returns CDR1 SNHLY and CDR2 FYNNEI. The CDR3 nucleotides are TGTGCCAGCGCTCCTTCCGGGGGGGTGGGTGGCTACACCTTC. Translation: CASAPSGGVGGYTF.

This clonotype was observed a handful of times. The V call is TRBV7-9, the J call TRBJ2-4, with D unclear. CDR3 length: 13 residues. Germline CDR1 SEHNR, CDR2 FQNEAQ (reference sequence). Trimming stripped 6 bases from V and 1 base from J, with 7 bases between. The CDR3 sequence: CASSPLAKNIQYF. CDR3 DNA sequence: TGTGCCAGCAGTCCGTTGGCCAAAAACATTCAGTACTTC.

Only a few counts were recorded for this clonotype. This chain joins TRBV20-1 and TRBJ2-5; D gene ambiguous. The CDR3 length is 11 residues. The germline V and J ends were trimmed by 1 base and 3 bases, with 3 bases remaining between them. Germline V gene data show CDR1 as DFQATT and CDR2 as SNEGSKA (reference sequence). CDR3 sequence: CSARGEETQYF. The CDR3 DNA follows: TGCAGTGCTAGAGGAGAAGAGACCCAGTACTTC.

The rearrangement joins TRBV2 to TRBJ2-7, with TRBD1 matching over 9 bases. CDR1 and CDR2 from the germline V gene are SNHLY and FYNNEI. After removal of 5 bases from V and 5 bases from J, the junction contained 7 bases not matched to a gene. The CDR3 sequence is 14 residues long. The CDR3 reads CASSPGQGVHEQYF. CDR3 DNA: TGTGCCAGCAGTCCGGGACAGGGCGTCCACGAGCAGTACTTC. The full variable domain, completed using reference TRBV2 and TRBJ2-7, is EPEVTQTPSHQVTQMGQEVILRCVPISNHLYFYWYRQILGQKVEFLVSFYNNEISEKSEIFDDQFSVERPDGSNFTLKIRSTKLEDSAMYFCASSPGQGVHEQYFGPGTRLTVT.

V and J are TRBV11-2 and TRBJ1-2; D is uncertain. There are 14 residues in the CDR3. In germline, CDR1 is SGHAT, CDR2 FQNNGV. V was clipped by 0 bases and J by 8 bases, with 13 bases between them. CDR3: CASSLEILGAGYTF. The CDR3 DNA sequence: TGTGCCAGCAGCTTAGAAATCCTGGGCGCGGGCTACACCTTC.

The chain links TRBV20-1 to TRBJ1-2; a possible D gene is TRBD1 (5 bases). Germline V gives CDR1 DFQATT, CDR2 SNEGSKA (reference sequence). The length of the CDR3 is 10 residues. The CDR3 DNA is TGCAGCGGGACCGGCAATGGCTACACCTTC. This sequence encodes CSGTGNGYTF.

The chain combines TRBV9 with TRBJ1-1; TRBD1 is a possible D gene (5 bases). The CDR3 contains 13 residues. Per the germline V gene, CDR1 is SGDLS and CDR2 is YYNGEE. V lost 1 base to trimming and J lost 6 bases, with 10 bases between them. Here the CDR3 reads CASSVNGGSEAFF. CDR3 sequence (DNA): TGTGCCAGCAGCGTAAATGGGGGTTCTGAAGCTTTCTTT.

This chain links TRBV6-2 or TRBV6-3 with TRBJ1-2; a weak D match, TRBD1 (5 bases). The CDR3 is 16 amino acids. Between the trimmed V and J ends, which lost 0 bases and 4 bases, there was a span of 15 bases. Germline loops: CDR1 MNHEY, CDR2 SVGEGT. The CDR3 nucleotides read TGTGCCAGCAGTTACTCTATGGGGCTGTATGGCTATGGCTACACCTTC. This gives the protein CASSYSMGLYGYGYTF.

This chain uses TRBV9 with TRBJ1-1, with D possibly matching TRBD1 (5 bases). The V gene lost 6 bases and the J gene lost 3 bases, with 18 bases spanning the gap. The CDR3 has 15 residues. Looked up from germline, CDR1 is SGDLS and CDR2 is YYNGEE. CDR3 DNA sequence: TGTGCCAGCACCCCGGGATGGGGAGGGGACACTGAAGCTTTCTTT. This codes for CASTPGWGGDTEAFF. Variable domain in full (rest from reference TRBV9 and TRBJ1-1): DSGVTQTPKHLITATGQRVTLRCSPRSGDLSVYWYQQSLDQGLQFLIQYYNGEERAKGNILERFSAQQFPDLHSELNLSSLELGDSALYFCASTPGWGGDTEAFFGQGTRLTVV.

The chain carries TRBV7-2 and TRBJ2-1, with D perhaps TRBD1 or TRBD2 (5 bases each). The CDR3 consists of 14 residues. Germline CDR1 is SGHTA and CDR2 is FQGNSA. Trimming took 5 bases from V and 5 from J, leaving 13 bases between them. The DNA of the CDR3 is TGTGCCAGCAGCATACCGGGACGGCACAATGAGCAGTTCTTC. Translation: CASSIPGRHNEQFF.

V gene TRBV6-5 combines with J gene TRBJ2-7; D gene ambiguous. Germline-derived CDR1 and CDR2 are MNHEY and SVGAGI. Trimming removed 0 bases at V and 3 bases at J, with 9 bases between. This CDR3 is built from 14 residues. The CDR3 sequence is CASSYSVSLYEQYF. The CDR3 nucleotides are TGTGCCAGCAGTTACTCTGTTAGTCTCTACGAGCAGTACTTC.

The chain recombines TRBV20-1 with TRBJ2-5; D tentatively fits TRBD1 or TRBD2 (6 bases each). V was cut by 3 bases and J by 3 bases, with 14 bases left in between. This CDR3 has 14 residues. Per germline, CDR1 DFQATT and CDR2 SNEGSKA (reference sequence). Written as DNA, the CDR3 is TGCAGTGCTAGGGACGCAAGGGGGGAAGAGACCCAGTACTTC. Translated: CSARDARGEETQYF.

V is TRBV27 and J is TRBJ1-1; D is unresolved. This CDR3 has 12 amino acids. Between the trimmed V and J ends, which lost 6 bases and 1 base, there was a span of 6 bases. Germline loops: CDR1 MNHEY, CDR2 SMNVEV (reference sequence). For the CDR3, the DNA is TGTGCCAGCAGCGACCCGAACACTGAAGCTTTCTTT. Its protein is CASSDPNTEAFF.